Following are 17 T cell receptor beta chains from one sample sequenced in a study of persistence of HIV-infected CD4 T cells. What these receptors recognize is not known. Cells were stimulated with overlapping HIV-1 Gag 15-mer peptides. Responding CD4+ T cells were sorted by upregulation of both CD40 ligand and CD69. The immunoSEQ assay was version 4, run in survey mode. Generated by immunoSEQ multiplex PCR, the TCRdb table keeps only in-frame clones and is missing some. The table includes 7,500 to 9,500 clones, 82% detected once. The source material was CD4+ T cells sorted from PBMCs after roughly 18-hour stimulation, sampled from a patient who received antiretroviral therapy. The receptor source for this set is an adult woman with HIV who was CMV-seropositive.

This chain links TRBV6-1 with TRBJ1-2; D gene ambiguous. The CDR3 runs to 13 residues. Germline lookup yields CDR1 MNHNS and CDR2 SASEGT. V shed 1 base and J shed 4 bases, with 7 bases lying between them. The DNA of the CDR3 is TGTGCCAGCAGTGAAGGTGACTTCTATGGCTACACCTTC. Amino acids: CASSEGDFYGYTF.

CDR3 protein: CASYLVGGGGTEAFF. The CDR3 nucleotides read TGTGCCAGTTACCTTGTGGGGGGCGGAGGCACTGAAGCTTTCTTT. J is TRBJ1-1 and V is TRBV28; tentative D call: TRBD1 (6 bases). Germline V CDR1 and CDR2: MDHEN, SYDVKM. This CDR3 comprises 15 residues. Trimming stripped 9 bases from V and 4 bases from J, with 21 bases between.

This clone showed up just once. The rearrangement uses TRBV19 and TRBJ1-2; 8 bases align to TRBD1. The germline V gene has CDR1 LNHDA and CDR2 SQIVND (reference sequence). With 6 bases clipped from V and 4 bases from J, the junction kept 13 bases outside the gene matches. The length of the CDR3 is 16 residues. The DNA for the CDR3 is TGTGCCAGTAGACGTAGCCCGGGACAGGCCGCCTATGGCTACACCTTC. Encoded protein: CASRRSPGQAAYGYTF.

The chain combines TRBV7-6 with TRBJ2-1; TRBD2 matches at 12 bases. Unmatched junction bases numbered 12, after V lost 1 base and J lost 5 bases. CDR1 SGHVS and CDR2 FNYEAQ come from the germline V gene. CDR3 length: 19 amino acids. The DNA for the CDR3 is TGTGCCAGCAGCTTAGTGGCTAGCGGGAGGGCCTCGTCTGACAATGAGCAGTTCTTC. Its protein is CASSLVASGRASSDNEQFF.

This sequence joins TRBV5-6 and TRBJ2-5; the match to TRBD2 covers 12 bases. The CDR3 length is 18 residues. Germline V gives CDR1 SGHDT, CDR2 YYEEEE. The ends lost 1 base at V and 6 bases at J; junction bases unmatched: 13. The CDR3 nucleotides are TGTGCCAGCAGCTTGCCTCCTAGCGGGGGGGCTAGGGGAAAGACCCAGTACTTC. Translation: CASSLPPSGGARGKTQYF.

The chain carries TRBV20-1 and TRBJ2-7; the match to TRBD2 covers 15 bases. The CDR3 covers 18 residues. Germline CDR1 reads DFQATT; CDR2 reads SNEGSKA (reference sequence). V lost 3 bases, J lost 7 bases, and 16 bases stayed unmatched. CDR3: CSASLPPGTSGGSWEQYF. As DNA, the CDR3 is TGCAGTGCTAGTCTACCCCCCGGGACTAGCGGGGGGAGTTGGGAGCAGTACTTC.

The sample holds one count of this clone. The CDR3 here is CASSPLGERTYNEQFF. Here the CDR3 DNA reads TGCGCCAGCAGCCCCCTAGGGGAGCGGACGTACAATGAGCAGTTCTTC. The chain joins TRBV4-1 to TRBJ2-1; D tentatively reads TRBD1 or TRBD2 (5 bases each). From germline, CDR1 is MGHRA and CDR2 YSYEKL. The CDR3 length is 16 residues. Trimming stripped 4 bases from V and 4 bases from J, with 17 bases between.

This clone was observed once. This chain connects TRBV7-2 to TRBJ2-5, with TRBD1 matching 7 bases. Germline CDR1 reads SGHTA; CDR2 reads FQGNSA. The CDR3 contains 17 residues. V dropped 4 bases and J dropped 2; count of bases not matched to a gene: 13. In DNA, the CDR3 is TGTGCCAGCAGCTCAAACCTCAAGGGGGCCTATCAAGAGACCCAGTACTTC. It codes for CASSSNLKGAYQETQYF.

V and J are TRBV6-2 or TRBV6-3 and TRBJ2-5; no firm D call. CDR1 MNHEY and CDR2 SVGEGT come from the germline V gene. The CDR3 totals 11 residues. V lost 5 bases, J lost 9 bases, and 10 bases lay in between. Here the CDR3 reads CASSAFRAQYF. The CDR3 DNA follows: TGTGCCAGCAGTGCCTTTAGGGCCCAGTACTTC.

The V gene is TRBV5-6, the J gene TRBJ2-7, with no clear D. Germline values: CDR1 SGHDT, CDR2 YYEEEE. The length of the CDR3 is 15 residues. V was clipped by 1 base and J by 3 bases, with 14 bases between them. DNA of the CDR3: TGTGCCAGCAGCTTGTATAGCTTTTCCAACTACGAGCAGTACTTC. Encoded protein: CASSLYSFSNYEQYF.

V gene TRBV10-3 combines with J gene TRBJ1-2, with 9 nucleotides matching TRBD1. This CDR3 region has 14 residues. V lost 2 bases and J lost 6; bases outside the gene matches: 4. The germline gives CDR1 ENHRY, CDR2 SYGVKD. The CDR3 spells CAISERQGEDGYTF. As DNA, the CDR3 is TGTGCCATCAGTGAGCGACAGGGGGAAGATGGCTACACCTTC.

This clone came up once. The J gene is TRBJ2-5, the V gene TRBV15; 7 bases are a match to TRBD1. Germline lookup yields CDR1 LNHNV and CDR2 YYDKDF (reference sequence). Trimming cost V 0 bases and J 2 bases; bases outside gene matches: 6. The CDR3 has 16 residues. The CDR3 loop is CATSRDIQGSQETQYF. The CDR3 nucleotides read TGTGCCACCAGCAGAGATATACAGGGGTCACAAGAGACCCAGTACTTC. Combining the CDR3 with reference TRBV15 and TRBJ2-5 gives the whole variable domain DAMVIQNPRYQVTQFGKPVTLSCSQTLNHNVMYWYQQKSSQAPKLLFHYYDKDFNNEADTPDNFQSRRPNTSFCFLDIRSPGLGDTAMYLCATSRDIQGSQETQYFGPGTRLLVL.

The V and J genes are TRBV7-3 and TRBJ1-1, with TRBD1 as a possible D gene (5 bases). CDR1 is SGHTA, CDR2 FQGTGA, per germline. The CDR3 is 13 amino acids. V was trimmed by 5 bases and J by 9 bases, leaving 16 bases between them. The CDR3 loop reads CASSVIPGPKAFF. The CDR3 nucleotides read TGTGCCAGCAGCGTAATCCCGGGGCCAAAAGCTTTCTTT.

The chain joins TRBV7-2 to TRBJ2-7; 7 bases align to TRBD1. The ends lost 6 bases at V and 0 bases at J; junction bases unmatched: 8. CDR1 SGHTA and CDR2 FQGNSA come from the germline V gene. The CDR3 length is 15 residues. The chain's CDR3 is CASRPPGQTSYEQYF. The CDR3, as DNA: TGTGCCAGCAGACCCCCGGGACAGACCTCCTACGAGCAGTACTTC.

The genes are TRBV25-1 and TRBJ1-5; TRBD1 might be the D (5 bases). The CDR3 length is 14 residues. Germline CDR1 MGHDK, CDR2 SYGVNS. V was clipped by 5 bases and J by 4 bases, with 12 bases between them. The CDR3 sequence: CASSWGTVNQPQHF. Here the CDR3 DNA reads TGTGCCAGCAGTTGGGGGACGGTAAATCAGCCCCAGCATTTT.

This clone was counted between two and nine times. The J gene is TRBJ1-2, the V gene TRBV29-1, with 10 bases lining up with TRBD1. There are 15 residues in the CDR3. Germline V gene sequence: CDR1 SQVTM, CDR2 ANQGSEA. V lost 6 bases and J lost 5; bases outside the gene matches: 12. CDR3 region: CSVGTGTGARYGYTF. The CDR3 coding sequence is TGCAGCGTGGGTACTGGGACAGGGGCGAGATATGGCTACACCTTC. Drawing the rest from reference TRBV29-1 and TRBJ1-2, the complete variable domain is SAVISQKPSRDICQRGTSLTIQCQVDSQVTMMFWYRQQPGQSLTLIATANQGSEATYESGFVIDKFPISRPNLTFSTLTVSNMSPEDSSIYLCSVGTGTGARYGYTFGSGTRLTVV.

The chain couples TRBV4-2 to TRBJ1-3, with D unresolved. CDR1 is LGHNA and CDR2 is YNFKEQ in the germline V gene. V lost 0 bases and J 1 base, leaving 16 bases between the germline ends. The CDR3 is 18 residues long. The CDR3 bases are TGTGCCAGCAGCCAAGATAGCAGTAGGCAGAGATCTGGAAACACCATATATTTT. Residues: CASSQDSSRQRSGNTIYF.